The clone carrying this T cell receptor (beta chain) has a single count. What it binds is not known. The data derive from a study of shared clonotypes between healthy human individuals. Overall study findings and caveats: Shared clonotypes: 4.5% to 6.5% naive CD4, 3.5% to 4% naive CD8, roughly 2.4% memory CD4, about 0.4% memory CD8.

Running of the assay took place at deep level. Measured with immunoSEQ multiplex PCR; TCRdb has only the in-frame clones, and not every one. Here the sample spans over a million clones, around 95% being singletons. CDR1 and CDR2 from the germline V gene are MNHNS and SASEGT. V was clipped by 5 bases and J by 9 bases; unmatched bases: 11. This CDR3 is 15 amino acids long. The sample comprised naive CD4+ T cells sorted from blood. Subset denoted: CD45RA+ positively selected. The sequence came from a man aged 30 to 45 in good health. V is TRBV6-1 and J is TRBJ2-1; 9 bases fit TRBD1. The CDR3, as DNA: TGTGCCAGCAGTCATGGGGACAGGGAAGTTGGTGAGCAGTTCTTC. This gives the protein CASSHGDREVGEQFF.